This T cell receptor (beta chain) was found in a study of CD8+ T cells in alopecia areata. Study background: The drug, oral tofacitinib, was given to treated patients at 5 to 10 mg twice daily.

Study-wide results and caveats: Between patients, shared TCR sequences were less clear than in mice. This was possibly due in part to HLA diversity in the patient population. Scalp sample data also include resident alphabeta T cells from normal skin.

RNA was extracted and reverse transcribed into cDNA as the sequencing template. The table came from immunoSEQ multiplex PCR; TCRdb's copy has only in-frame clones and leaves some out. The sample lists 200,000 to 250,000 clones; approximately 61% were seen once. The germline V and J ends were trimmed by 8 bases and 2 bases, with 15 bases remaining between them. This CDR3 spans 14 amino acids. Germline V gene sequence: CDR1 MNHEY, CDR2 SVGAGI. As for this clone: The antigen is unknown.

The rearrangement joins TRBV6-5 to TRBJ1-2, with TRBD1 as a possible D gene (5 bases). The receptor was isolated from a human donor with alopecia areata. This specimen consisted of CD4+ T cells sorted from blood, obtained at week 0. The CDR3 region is CASRRGDLNYGYTF. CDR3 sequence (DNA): TGTGCCAGCCGGCGGGGGGACCTAAACTATGGCTACACCTTC.